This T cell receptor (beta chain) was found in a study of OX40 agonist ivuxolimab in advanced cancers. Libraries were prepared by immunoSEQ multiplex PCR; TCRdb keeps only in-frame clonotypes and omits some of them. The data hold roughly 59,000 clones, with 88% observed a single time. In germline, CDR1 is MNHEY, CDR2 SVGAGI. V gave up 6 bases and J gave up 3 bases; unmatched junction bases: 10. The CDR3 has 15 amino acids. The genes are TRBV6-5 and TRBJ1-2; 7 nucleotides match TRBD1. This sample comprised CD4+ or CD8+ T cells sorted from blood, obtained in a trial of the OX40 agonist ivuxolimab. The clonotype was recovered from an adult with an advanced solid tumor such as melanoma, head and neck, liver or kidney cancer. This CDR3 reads CASSAPGQSYYGYTF. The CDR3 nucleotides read TGTGCCAGCAGCGCCCCGGGACAGAGCTACTATGGCTACACCTTC.